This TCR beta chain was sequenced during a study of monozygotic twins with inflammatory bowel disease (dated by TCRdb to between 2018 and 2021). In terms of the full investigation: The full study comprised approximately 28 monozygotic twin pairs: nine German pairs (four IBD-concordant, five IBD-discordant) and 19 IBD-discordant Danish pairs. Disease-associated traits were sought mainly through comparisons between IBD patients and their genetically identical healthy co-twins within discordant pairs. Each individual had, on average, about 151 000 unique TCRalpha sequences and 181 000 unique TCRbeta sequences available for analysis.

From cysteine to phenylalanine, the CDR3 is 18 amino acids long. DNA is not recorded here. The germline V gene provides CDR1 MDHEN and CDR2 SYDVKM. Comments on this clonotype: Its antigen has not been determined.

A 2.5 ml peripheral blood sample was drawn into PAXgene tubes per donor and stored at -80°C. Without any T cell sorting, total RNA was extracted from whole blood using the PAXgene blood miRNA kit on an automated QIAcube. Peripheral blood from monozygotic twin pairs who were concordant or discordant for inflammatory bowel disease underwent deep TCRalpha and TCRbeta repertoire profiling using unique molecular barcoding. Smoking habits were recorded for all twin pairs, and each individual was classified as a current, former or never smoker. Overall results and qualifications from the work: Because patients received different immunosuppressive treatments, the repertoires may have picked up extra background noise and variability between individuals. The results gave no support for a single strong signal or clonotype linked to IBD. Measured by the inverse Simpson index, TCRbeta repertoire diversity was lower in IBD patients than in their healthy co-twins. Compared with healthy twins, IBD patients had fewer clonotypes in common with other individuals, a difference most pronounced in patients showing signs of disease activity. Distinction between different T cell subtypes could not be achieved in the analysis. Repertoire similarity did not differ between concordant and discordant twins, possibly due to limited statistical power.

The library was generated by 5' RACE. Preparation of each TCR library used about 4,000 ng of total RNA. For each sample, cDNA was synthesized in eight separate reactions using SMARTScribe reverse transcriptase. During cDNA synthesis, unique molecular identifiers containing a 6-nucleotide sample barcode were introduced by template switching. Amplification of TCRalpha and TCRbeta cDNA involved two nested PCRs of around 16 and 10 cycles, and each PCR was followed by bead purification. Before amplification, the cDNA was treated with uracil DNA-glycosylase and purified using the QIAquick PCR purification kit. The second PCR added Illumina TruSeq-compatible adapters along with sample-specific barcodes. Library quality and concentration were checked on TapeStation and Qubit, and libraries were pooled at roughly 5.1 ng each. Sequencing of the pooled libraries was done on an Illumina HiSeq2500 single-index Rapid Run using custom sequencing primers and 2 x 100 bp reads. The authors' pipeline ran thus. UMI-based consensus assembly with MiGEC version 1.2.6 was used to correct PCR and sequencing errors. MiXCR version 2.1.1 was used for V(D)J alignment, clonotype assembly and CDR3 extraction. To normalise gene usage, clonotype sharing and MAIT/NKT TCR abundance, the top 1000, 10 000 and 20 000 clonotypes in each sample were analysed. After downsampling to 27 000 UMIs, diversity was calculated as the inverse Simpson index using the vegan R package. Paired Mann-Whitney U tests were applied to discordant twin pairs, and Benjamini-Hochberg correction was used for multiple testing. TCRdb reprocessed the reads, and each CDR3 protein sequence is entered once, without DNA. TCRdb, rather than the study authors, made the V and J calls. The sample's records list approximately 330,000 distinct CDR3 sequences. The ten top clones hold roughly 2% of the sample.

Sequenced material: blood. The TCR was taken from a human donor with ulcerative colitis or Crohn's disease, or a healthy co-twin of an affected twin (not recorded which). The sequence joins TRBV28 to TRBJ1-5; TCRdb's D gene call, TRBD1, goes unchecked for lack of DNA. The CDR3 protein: CASRVRDRGLGSNQPQHF.